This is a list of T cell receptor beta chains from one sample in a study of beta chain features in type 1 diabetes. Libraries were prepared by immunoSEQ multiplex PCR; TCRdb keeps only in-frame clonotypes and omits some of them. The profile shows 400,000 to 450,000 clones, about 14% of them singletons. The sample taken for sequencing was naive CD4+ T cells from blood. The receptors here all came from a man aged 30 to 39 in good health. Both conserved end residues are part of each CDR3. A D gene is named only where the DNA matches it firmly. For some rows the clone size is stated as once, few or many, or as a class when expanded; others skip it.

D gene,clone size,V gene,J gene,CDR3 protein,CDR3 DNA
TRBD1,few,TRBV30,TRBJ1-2,CAWLRDRAYGYTF,TGTGCCTGGTTGAGGGACAGGGCGTATGGCTACACCTTC
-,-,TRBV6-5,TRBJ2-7,CASSYSRGFPSEQYF,TGTGCCAGCAGTTACTCGAGGGGATTCCCCTCCGAGCAGTACTTC
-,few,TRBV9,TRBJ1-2,CASSVDANYGYTF,TGTGCCAGCAGCGTGGATGCGAACTATGGCTACACCTTC
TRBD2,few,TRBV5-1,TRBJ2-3,CASSIQPGLAADTQYF,TGCGCCAGCAGCATCCAGCCGGGACTAGCGGCAGATACGCAGTATTTT
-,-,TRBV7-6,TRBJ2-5,CASSLNSETQYF,TGTGCCAGCAGCCTTAATTCCGAGACCCAGTACTTC
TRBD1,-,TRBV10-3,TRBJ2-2,CATAYRDRESGELFF,TGTGCCACCGCCTACCGGGACAGGGAATCCGGGGAGCTGTTTTTT
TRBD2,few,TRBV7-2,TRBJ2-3,CASSRGLATDTQYF,TGTGCCAGCAGCCGGGGACTAGCAACAGATACGCAGTATTTT
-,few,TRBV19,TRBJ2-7,CASSSNSYEQYF,TGTGCCAGTAGTTCAAACTCCTACGAGCAGTACTTC
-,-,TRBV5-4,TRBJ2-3,CASSFKPPTDTQYF,TGTGCCAGCAGCTTCAAGCCTCCCACAGATACGCAGTATTTT
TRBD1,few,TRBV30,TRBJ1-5,CAWSGTGQNQPQHF,TGTGCCTGGAGCGGGACAGGGCAGAATCAGCCCCAGCATTTT
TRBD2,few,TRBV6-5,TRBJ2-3,CASSYSTSPDTQYF,TGTGCCAGCAGTTACTCGACTAGCCCAGATACGCAGTATTTT
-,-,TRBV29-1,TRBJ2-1,CSVHRAREQFF,TGCAGCGTACACAGGGCGCGTGAGCAGTTCTTC
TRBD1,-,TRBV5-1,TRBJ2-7,CASSVDREVYEQYF,TGCGCCAGCAGCGTGGACAGGGAGGTTTACGAGCAGTACTTC
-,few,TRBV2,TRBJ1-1,CASSVPDGTEAFF,TGTGCCAGCAGTGTCCCAGACGGCACTGAAGCTTTCTTT
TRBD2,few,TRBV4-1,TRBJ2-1,CASSQVGLAHEQFF,TGCGCCAGCAGCCAAGTGGGACTAGCGCATGAGCAGTTCTTC
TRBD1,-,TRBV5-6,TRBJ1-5,CASSVNRGRNNQPQHF,TGTGCCAGCAGCGTGAACAGGGGCCGGAACAATCAGCCCCAGCATTTT
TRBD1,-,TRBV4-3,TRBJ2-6,CASSLSPGGLPGANVLTF,TGCGCCAGCAGCCTAAGCCCAGGGGGCCTACCTGGGGCCAACGTCCTGACTTTC
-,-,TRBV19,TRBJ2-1,CASSIARGNDEQFF,TGTGCCAGTAGTATAGCGCGGGGCAACGATGAGCAGTTCTTC
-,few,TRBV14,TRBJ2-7,CASSTGRNYEQYF,TGTGCCAGCAGCACAGGGCGCAACTACGAGCAGTACTTC
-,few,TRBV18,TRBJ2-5,CASSPGVGETQYF,TGTGCCAGCTCACCAGGGGTTGGGGAGACCCAGTACTTC
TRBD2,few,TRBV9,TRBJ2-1,CASSPRSGTSGYNEQFF,TGTGCCAGCAGCCCACGCTCCGGGACTAGCGGCTACAATGAGCAGTTCTTC
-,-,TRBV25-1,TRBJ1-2,CASSEYGLGYTF,TGTGCCAGCAGTGAATACGGGTTGGGCTACACCTTC
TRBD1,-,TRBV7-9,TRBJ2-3,CASSSRGSGTDTQYF,TGTGCCAGCAGCAGCAGGGGGTCCGGCACAGATACGCAGTATTTT
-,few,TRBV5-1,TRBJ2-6,CASSWQERSGANVLTF,TGCGCCAGCAGTTGGCAGGAAAGATCTGGGGCCAACGTCCTGACTTTC
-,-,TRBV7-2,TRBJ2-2,CASNHPNTGELFF,TGTGCCAGCAACCACCCGAACACCGGGGAGCTGTTTTTT
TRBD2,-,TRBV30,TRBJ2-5,CAWRHHPGRKETQYF,TGTGCCTGGAGGCACCATCCCGGGAGGAAAGAGACCCAGTACTTC
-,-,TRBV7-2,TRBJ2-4,CASSRTGWQYF,TGTGCCAGCAGCCGGACGGGCTGGCAGTACTTC
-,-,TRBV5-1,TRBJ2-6,CASSYGHSGANVLTF,TGCGCCAGCAGCTACGGTCACTCTGGGGCCAACGTCCTGACTTTC
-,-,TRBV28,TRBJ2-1,CAAVGSYNEQFF,TGTGCAGCCGTCGGGTCCTACAATGAGCAGTTCTTC
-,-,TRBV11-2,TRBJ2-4,CASSPGVNSIHIQYF,TGTGCCAGCAGCCCAGGGGTTAATAGCATACACATTCAGTACTTC
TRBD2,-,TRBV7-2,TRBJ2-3,CASSPSGRLAGNTDTQYF,TGTGCCAGCAGCCCCTCGGGACGCCTAGCGGGAAACACAGATACGCAGTATTTT
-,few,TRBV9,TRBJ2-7,CASSVKGGPTVYEQYF,TGTGCCAGCAGCGTCAAAGGAGGTCCTACAGTCTACGAGCAGTACTTC
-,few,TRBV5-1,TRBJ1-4,CASSLEVPPTNEKLFF,TGCGCCAGCAGCTTGGAAGTTCCTCCAACTAATGAAAAACTGTTTTTT
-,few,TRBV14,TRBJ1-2,CASSRSRDYGYTF,TGTGCCAGCAGCCGGTCGCGGGATTATGGCTACACCTTC
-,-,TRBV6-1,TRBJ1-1,CASLDLGMNTEAFF,TGTGCCAGCCTCGACCTAGGGATGAACACTGAAGCTTTCTTT
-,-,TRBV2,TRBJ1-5,CASSEARGVQPQHF,TGTGCCAGCAGTGAAGCGCGGGGGGTTCAGCCCCAGCATTTT
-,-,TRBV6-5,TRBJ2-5,CASSPTQETQYF,TGTGCCAGCAGTCCTACCCAAGAGACCCAGTACTTC
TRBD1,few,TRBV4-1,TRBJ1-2,CASSQVFRDRANYGYTF,TGCGCCAGCAGCCAAGTCTTCCGGGACAGGGCTAACTATGGCTACACCTTC
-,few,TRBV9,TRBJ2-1,CASSVAGNEQFF,TGTGCCAGCAGCGTAGCTGGCAATGAGCAGTTCTTC
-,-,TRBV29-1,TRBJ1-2,CSVEAGLNYGYTF,TGCAGCGTTGAGGCCGGACTGAACTATGGCTACACCTTC
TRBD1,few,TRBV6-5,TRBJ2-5,CASSPTGALGTQYF,TGTGCCAGCAGTCCAACAGGGGCCCTGGGGACCCAGTACTTC
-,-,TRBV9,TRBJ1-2,CASSLDIGAAGYTF,TGTGCCAGCAGCCTAGATATAGGGGCAGCTGGCTACACCTTC
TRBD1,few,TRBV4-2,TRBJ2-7,CASRKGPGGSYEQYF,TGTGCCAGCAGGAAGGGGCCAGGGGGTTCCTACGAGCAGTACTTC
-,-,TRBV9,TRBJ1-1,CASSVGQAGLEAFF,TGTGCCAGCAGCGTAGGACAGGCCGGCTTGGAAGCTTTCTTT
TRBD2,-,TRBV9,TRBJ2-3,CASSVPRVDLAGDTQYF,TGTGCCAGCAGCGTCCCCAGGGTGGACCTAGCGGGAGATACGCAGTATTTT